This T cell receptor (beta chain) was retrieved from a study of beta chain features in type 1 diabetes. Overall study: Analysis included around 100 million sorted cells drawn from all samples. The study, taken as a whole, reports: PCR, the amplification step, might favor shorter templates, equally in patients and controls. Moderate yet significant TCRB CDR3 shortening was seen in Type 1 diabetes patients in all four CD4+ subsets.

This clone came up a few times. Antigen: not known. CDR1 and CDR2 (germline): SGHDT, YYEEEE. The CDR3 spans 15 residues. Trimming left V 2 bases short and J 0 bases short, with 10 bases between. CD4+ naive, central memory, regulatory and stem cell-like memory cells were sorted via CD45RO/CCR7/CD25/CD127/CD95/CD27. Expressed TCRB transcripts were sequenced after all isolated RNA was converted to cDNA. Average reads for naive, central memory and regulatory T cell samples were about 4 million. TCRdb keeps only in-frame clones here, not all; method: immunoSEQ multiplex PCR. This table holds 120,000 or so clones, around 16% found once.

The clonotype comes from a young man with type 1 diabetes. This chain uses TRBV5-6 with TRBJ2-3; no clear D. Sequencing used central memory CD4+ T cells from blood. Here the CDR3 DNA reads TGTGCCAGCAGCTTCGGGCCAGATAGCACAGATACGCAGTATTTT. Protein: CASSFGPDSTDTQYF.